This T cell receptor (beta chain) derives from a study of blood T cell repertoires in COVID-19. Study overall: The United States, Italy and Spain supplied acute and convalescent COVID-19 samples. PBMCs, B-cell-depleted T cells, or T cells provided the cDNA or gDNA that made up the material.

Original analysis: Amplifying reference gene primers gave estimates of nucleated cell counts. The method was immunoSEQ multiplex PCR; TCRdb's version includes in-frame clones alone and lacks a portion of them. V and J calls and clone size follow that table, whereas D and trimming were derived from the DNA. This sample yields about 50,000 clones, of which over 80% are seen a single time; 12% belongs to the top ten. The germline V gene has CDR1 ENHRY and CDR2 SYGVKD. J lost 3 bases, V lost 10 bases, and 7 bases had no gene match. This CDR3 contains 13 residues. This TCR was sampled from a human donor with active COVID-19. The donor label of this sample is uncertain. The specimen sequenced was peripheral blood. The chain joins TRBV10-3 to TRBJ2-7; TRBD1 aligns across 9 bases. This CDR3 reads CATTGTGYYEQYF. The CDR3 DNA reads TGTGCCACTACCGGGACAGGGTACTACGAGCAGTACTTC.